This is a list of T cell receptor beta chains from one sample in a study of identical twins. TCRdb independently ran MiXCR on the 5' RACE reads; one entry per CDR3 protein. The data contain approximately 220,000 distinct CDR3 sequences, approximately 6.8% of them singletons. These data are also associated with another study on yellow fever vaccine responses in identical twins.

Input material: CD8+ T cells sorted from blood. These receptor sequences come from a woman between 18 and 30 years old in good health. CDR3s include the opening cysteine and the closing phenylalanine or tryptophan. A D gene is named only where the DNA matches it firmly. Clone size is shown for a subset of rows, as once, few, many or a class of expanded clone.

J gene: TRBJ1-4
D gene: TRBD1
clone size: NA
V gene: TRBV7-9
CDR3 DNA: TGTGCCAGCAGTCACGGACAGGGGGCCGCAACTAATGAAAAACTGTTTTTT
CDR3 protein: CASSHGQGAATNEKLFF

J gene: TRBJ2-7
D gene: NA
clone size: many
V gene: TRBV20-1
CDR3 DNA: TGCAGTGCTAGAGATGGGGATGCGGGCTCCTACGAGCAGTACTTC
CDR3 protein: CSARDGDAGSYEQYF

J gene: TRBJ2-1
D gene: NA
clone size: many
V gene: TRBV4-1
CDR3 DNA: TGCGCCAGCAGCCCTCTAGAGAGCTCCTACAATGAGCAGTTCTTC
CDR3 protein: CASSPLESSYNEQFF

J gene: TRBJ1-1
D gene: NA
clone size: many
V gene: TRBV20-1
CDR3 DNA: TGCAGTGCTAGAGATTTGAACACTGAAGCTTTCTTT
CDR3 protein: CSARDLNTEAFF

J gene: TRBJ2-1
D gene: NA
clone size: NA
V gene: TRBV7-9
CDR3 DNA: TGTGCCAGCAGCCCGCCCGGGACACCCCGGAGGGAGCAGTTCTTC
CDR3 protein: CASSPPGTPRREQFF

J gene: TRBJ2-1
D gene: TRBD1
clone size: few
V gene: TRBV2
CDR3 DNA: TGTGCCAGCAGTGAAACAGCCGGGACAGGGGGTAATGAGCAGTTCTTC
CDR3 protein: CASSETAGTGGNEQFF

J gene: TRBJ1-1
D gene: NA
clone size: few
V gene: TRBV6-1
CDR3 DNA: TGTGCCAGCAGTGAAACCGGGACAAGGAACACTGAAGCTTTCTTT
CDR3 protein: CASSETGTRNTEAFF

J gene: TRBJ1-5
D gene: NA
clone size: many
V gene: TRBV24-1
CDR3 DNA: TGTGCCACCAGTGATCCTCTCCAGGATACGAATCAGCCCCAGCATTTT
CDR3 protein: CATSDPLQDTNQPQHF

J gene: TRBJ2-1
D gene: NA
clone size: many
V gene: TRBV4-2
CDR3 DNA: TGTGCCAGCAGCCAAGAGGGGAGTGAGCAGTTCTTC
CDR3 protein: CASSQEGSEQFF

J gene: TRBJ1-2
D gene: TRBD1
clone size: NA
V gene: TRBV4-1
CDR3 DNA: TGCGCCAGCAGCCAAGCCGGGACAGGGTCCGGTGGCTACACCTTC
CDR3 protein: CASSQAGTGSGGYTF

J gene: TRBJ2-1
D gene: NA
clone size: many
V gene: TRBV20-1
CDR3 DNA: TGCAGTGCTAGAGATCTGGCAGGGTCCTCCTACAATGAGCAGTTCTTC
CDR3 protein: CSARDLAGSSYNEQFF

J gene: TRBJ1-2
D gene: NA
clone size: many
V gene: TRBV29-1
CDR3 DNA: TGCAGCGTTGAAGGGAGGGGTGACTATGGCTACACCTTC
CDR3 protein: CSVEGRGDYGYTF

J gene: TRBJ2-1
D gene: NA
clone size: few
V gene: TRBV27
CDR3 DNA: TGTGCCAGCAGTTTACTAGGGAGCCTCCCGAGCTCCTACAATGAGCAGTTCTTC
CDR3 protein: CASSLLGSLPSSYNEQFF

J gene: TRBJ2-1
D gene: NA
clone size: NA
V gene: TRBV12-3/TRBV12-4
CDR3 DNA: TGTGCCAGCAGTCTAGGTGCCTCCCTCCCAGGGAATGAGCAGTTCTTC
CDR3 protein: CASSLGASLPGNEQFF

J gene: TRBJ2-1
D gene: TRBD1
clone size: NA
V gene: TRBV24-1
CDR3 DNA: TGTGCCACCAGTGACGAGACAGGGGGTCGCTACAATGAGCAGTTCTTC
CDR3 protein: CATSDETGGRYNEQFF

J gene: TRBJ2-1
D gene: TRBD1
clone size: many
V gene: TRBV10-3
CDR3 DNA: TGTGCCATCAGTGAGTCGGAGGGGGACAGGCACTCCTACAATGAGCAGTTCTTC
CDR3 protein: CAISESEGDRHSYNEQFF

J gene: TRBJ2-7
D gene: TRBD1
clone size: NA
V gene: TRBV7-9
CDR3 DNA: TGTGCCAGCAGCCGCGGGACAGGGCTCGACGAGCAGTACTTC
CDR3 protein: CASSRGTGLDEQYF

J gene: TRBJ2-1
D gene: NA
clone size: few
V gene: TRBV27
CDR3 DNA: TGTGCCAGCAGTTTATTGGGTGGGGAGATTGGGGTATATGAGCAGTTCTTC
CDR3 protein: CASSLLGGEIGVYEQFF

J gene: TRBJ2-3
D gene: NA
clone size: few
V gene: TRBV11-2
CDR3 DNA: TGTGCCAGCAGCTTAGTTCCGGGGGGCACAGATACGCAGTATTTT
CDR3 protein: CASSLVPGGTDTQYF

J gene: TRBJ2-5
D gene: TRBD2
clone size: few
V gene: TRBV12-3/TRBV12-4
CDR3 DNA: TGTGCCAGCAGCACTAGCGGGGGAACCCAAGGGACCCAGTACTTC
CDR3 protein: CASSTSGGTQGTQYF

J gene: TRBJ2-5
D gene: NA
clone size: many
V gene: TRBV28
CDR3 DNA: TGTGCCAGCAGTCCGCAACCCTCGGAGACCCAGTACTTC
CDR3 protein: CASSPQPSETQYF

J gene: TRBJ2-2
D gene: NA
clone size: many
V gene: TRBV5-6
CDR3 DNA: TGTGCCAGCAGCACTGGGGTTAACGGGGAGCTGTTTTTT
CDR3 protein: CASSTGVNGELFF

J gene: TRBJ1-6
D gene: TRBD1
clone size: few
V gene: TRBV16
CDR3 DNA: TGTGCCAGCAGCCAATACAGGGGGCCGAATTCACCCCTCCACTTT
CDR3 protein: CASSQYRGPNSPLHF

J gene: TRBJ1-1
D gene: NA
clone size: many
V gene: TRBV7-2
CDR3 DNA: TGTGCCAGCAGCGCGGGGTACACTGAAGCTTTCTTT
CDR3 protein: CASSAGYTEAFF

J gene: TRBJ1-1
D gene: NA
clone size: many
V gene: TRBV10-2
CDR3 DNA: TGCGCCAGCAGTGAGCAGGGTCTGAACACTGAAGCTTTCTTT
CDR3 protein: CASSEQGLNTEAFF

J gene: TRBJ1-1
D gene: TRBD1
clone size: NA
V gene: TRBV5-1
CDR3 DNA: TGCGCCAGCAGCCCAACGACAGGGGAAGCTTTCTTT
CDR3 protein: CASSPTTGEAFF

J gene: TRBJ1-4
D gene: NA
clone size: many
V gene: TRBV4-2
CDR3 DNA: TGTGCCAGCAGCCAAGATATCGCAGGTCAAAATGAAAAACTGTTTTTT
CDR3 protein: CASSQDIAGQNEKLFF

J gene: TRBJ2-1
D gene: TRBD2
clone size: many
V gene: TRBV4-1
CDR3 DNA: TGTGCCAGCAGCCAAGTGGGGGGGTCCTACAATGAGCAGTTCTTC
CDR3 protein: CASSQVGGSYNEQFF

J gene: TRBJ2-5
D gene: TRBD2
clone size: NA
V gene: TRBV7-9
CDR3 DNA: TGTGCCAGCAGCTCCGCGGGGGTGCAAGAGACCCAGTACTTC
CDR3 protein: CASSSAGVQETQYF

J gene: TRBJ2-1
D gene: TRBD2
clone size: few
V gene: TRBV7-8
CDR3 DNA: TGTGCCAGCAGCCCTAGCGGGGGGGTTGCTGAGCAGTTCTTC
CDR3 protein: CASSPSGGVAEQFF

J gene: TRBJ2-5
D gene: NA
clone size: few
V gene: TRBV11-3
CDR3 DNA: TGTGCCAGCAGCACCGGGGAGACCTTTAAAGAGACCCAGTACTTC
CDR3 protein: CASSTGETFKETQYF

J gene: TRBJ1-1
D gene: TRBD1
clone size: many
V gene: TRBV4-2
CDR3 DNA: TGTGCCAGCAGCCAAGTCGCACAGGGGGCTGAAGCTTTCTTT
CDR3 protein: CASSQVAQGAEAFF

J gene: TRBJ2-3
D gene: TRBD2
clone size: few
V gene: TRBV11-2
CDR3 DNA: TGTGCCAGCAGCTTAGGGGGACTAGCGGGGGGGCTGAGCACAGATACGCAGTATTTT
CDR3 protein: CASSLGGLAGGLSTDTQYF

J gene: TRBJ1-1
D gene: NA
clone size: NA
V gene: TRBV3-1
CDR3 DNA: TGTGCCAGCAGCCGCTTGGGGGCGAACACTGAAGCTTTCTTT
CDR3 protein: CASSRLGANTEAFF

J gene: TRBJ2-1
D gene: TRBD2
clone size: NA
V gene: TRBV3-1
CDR3 DNA: TGTGCCAGCAGCCAAGATGGGGGGGGAAACAATGAGCAGTTCTTC
CDR3 protein: CASSQDGGGNNEQFF

J gene: TRBJ2-3
D gene: TRBD1
clone size: many
V gene: TRBV6-4
CDR3 DNA: TGTGCCAGCAGTGAAGGGGGCGAGACAGATACGCAGTATTTT
CDR3 protein: CASSEGGETDTQYF

J gene: TRBJ2-5
D gene: TRBD2
clone size: many
V gene: TRBV28
CDR3 DNA: TGTGCCAGCAGTTTCGGACTAGCGGGAGGTCTAGGAGAGACCCAGTACTTC
CDR3 protein: CASSFGLAGGLGETQYF

J gene: TRBJ1-2
D gene: NA
clone size: NA
V gene: TRBV6-5
CDR3 DNA: TGTGCCAGCAGTTACTCTGGGCAGGGCTTTGGCTACACCTTC
CDR3 protein: CASSYSGQGFGYTF

J gene: TRBJ2-5
D gene: TRBD1
clone size: many
V gene: TRBV12-3/TRBV12-4
CDR3 DNA: TGTGCCAGCAGTCGGACAGGGAGCGACGAGACCCAGTACTTC
CDR3 protein: CASSRTGSDETQYF

J gene: TRBJ2-1
D gene: NA
clone size: NA
V gene: TRBV19
CDR3 DNA: TGTGCCAGTACCCCGGTTCGTGGGTACAATGAGCAGTTCTTC
CDR3 protein: CASTPVRGYNEQFF

J gene: TRBJ1-5
D gene: TRBD1
clone size: NA
V gene: TRBV6-5
CDR3 DNA: TGTGCCAGCAGTTACTCACGGACAGGGGCAGGTCAGCCCCAGCATTTT
CDR3 protein: CASSYSRTGAGQPQHF

J gene: TRBJ2-7
D gene: NA
clone size: many
V gene: TRBV5-6
CDR3 DNA: TGTGCCAGCAGCCCGATTGATCCGGGGTACTCCTACGAGCAGTACTTC
CDR3 protein: CASSPIDPGYSYEQYF

J gene: TRBJ1-4
D gene: TRBD1
clone size: NA
V gene: TRBV3-1
CDR3 DNA: TGTGCCAGCAGCGAGGGACAGCCTAATGAAAAACTGTTTTTT
CDR3 protein: CASSEGQPNEKLFF

J gene: TRBJ2-1
D gene: NA
clone size: NA
V gene: TRBV5-6
CDR3 DNA: TGTGCCAGCAGACCGCCGGCGGGGTTTTGGGGTGAGCAGTTCTTC
CDR3 protein: CASRPPAGFWGEQFF

J gene: TRBJ2-5
D gene: NA
clone size: few
V gene: TRBV20-1
CDR3 DNA: TGCAGTGCTCCCGCGGGCTACCGAGAGACCCAGTACTTC
CDR3 protein: CSAPAGYRETQYF

J gene: TRBJ2-2
D gene: NA
clone size: NA
V gene: TRBV6-6
CDR3 DNA: TGTGCCAGCGGGGGGCGCAACACCGGGGAGCTGTTTTTT
CDR3 protein: CASGGRNTGELFF

J gene: TRBJ2-3
D gene: TRBD2
clone size: many
V gene: TRBV3-1
CDR3 DNA: TGTGCCAGCAGCACTAGGACTAGCGGAGTCATGTATACGCAGTATTTT
CDR3 protein: CASSTRTSGVMYTQYF

J gene: TRBJ2-7
D gene: NA
clone size: few
V gene: TRBV7-9
CDR3 DNA: TGTGCCAGCAGCCCAGGTCCCGGACTGGGCTACGAGCAGTACTTC
CDR3 protein: CASSPGPGLGYEQYF

J gene: TRBJ2-7
D gene: NA
clone size: many
V gene: TRBV28
CDR3 DNA: TGTGCCAGCAGTTCGTGGCGAAAAATATACACCGCCTACGAGCAGTACTTC
CDR3 protein: CASSSWRKIYTAYEQYF

J gene: TRBJ2-3
D gene: TRBD2
clone size: few
V gene: TRBV12-3/TRBV12-4
CDR3 DNA: TGTGCCAGCAGTTTAGCCCGGACTAGCCCATTAGATACGCAGTATTTT
CDR3 protein: CASSLARTSPLDTQYF